These 17 T cell receptor beta chains were sequenced from one sample in a study of CD4 T cells in relation to SARS-CoV-2 and coronaviruses. The antigens of these receptors remain unknown. CD4+ T cells from unexposed donors were obtained before the COVID-19 pandemic (2011-2018). CD4+ T cells were isolated from the cells after roughly 11 days of culture. The method was immunoSEQ multiplex PCR; TCRdb's version includes in-frame clones alone and lacks a portion of them. The table lists approximately 17,000 clones, approximately 80% of them singletons, with approximately 10% in the top ten. The source material was CD4+ T cells from PBMCs, cultured in vitro. These receptors were taken from a human donor in good health.

The chain has TRBV19 and TRBJ2-1, with D unclear. Trimming removed 1 base at V and 0 bases at J, with 13 bases between. The germline V gene has CDR1 LNHDA and CDR2 SQIVND (reference sequence). The CDR3 totals 17 residues. The CDR3 sequence: CASSIGAGQISYNEQFF. The CDR3 DNA reads TGTGCCAGTAGTATAGGAGCCGGGCAGATCTCCTACAATGAGCAGTTCTTC.

The chain recombines TRBV9 with TRBJ2-3; D is unclear. Per germline, CDR1 SGDLS and CDR2 YYNGEE. This CDR3 is 14 amino acids long. V shed 1 base and J shed 4 bases, with 10 bases lying between them. CDR3: CASSVKSQSDTQYF. The CDR3 DNA reads TGTGCCAGCAGCGTAAAGTCTCAATCAGATACGCAGTATTTT.

The chain recombines TRBV18 with TRBJ2-3; 11 bases line up with TRBD2. This CDR3 region has 18 residues. The germline V gene has CDR1 KGHSH and CDR2 LQKENI. V shed 1 base, J shed 1 base, and the junction held 7 bases outside the gene matches. Written as DNA, the CDR3 is TGTGCCAGCTCACCACTAGCGGGAGGGCTAAAGGGCACAGATACGCAGTATTTT. The encoded protein is CASSPLAGGLKGTDTQYF.

The chain joins TRBV6-5 to TRBJ1-4; no firm D call. This CDR3 has 13 amino acids. The V end was cut by 0 bases, the J end by 7 bases, with 6 bases between. CDR1 MNHEY and CDR2 SVGAGI come from the germline V gene. The CDR3 loop reads CASSYSRVEKLFF. CDR3 in DNA: TGTGCCAGCAGTTACTCGAGAGTTGAAAAACTGTTTTTT.

The chain combines TRBV11-2 with TRBJ2-7; 8 bases line up with TRBD2. Trimming cost V 6 bases and J 6 bases; bases outside gene matches: 16. Per germline, CDR1 SGHAT and CDR2 FQNNGV. This CDR3 region has 16 residues. DNA of the CDR3: TGTGCCAGCAGTCGCATCGGGGGGGAGGGATCAGTCGAGCAGTACTTC. Translated: CASSRIGGEGSVEQYF.

Only a few counts were recorded for this clone. CDR3 DNA: TGTGCCAGTAGTATAACAGGGGGCAGAGCTTTCTTT. This codes for CASSITGGRAFF. The J gene is TRBJ1-1, the V gene TRBV19; TRBD1 matches 9 bases. Germline assignment: CDR1 LNHDA and CDR2 SQIVND (reference sequence). The CDR3 runs to 12 residues. With 2 bases clipped from V and 10 bases from J, the junction kept 2 bases outside the gene matches.

The chain joins TRBV5-1 to TRBJ1-1; the D is unclear. V gave up 0 bases and J gave up 6 bases, with 12 bases separating them. CDR1 and CDR2 (germline): SGHRS, YFSETQ. The CDR3 has 14 residues. The CDR3 DNA is TGCGCCAGCAGCTTGGACACCCTTAACTCTGAAGCTTTCTTT. Translation: CASSLDTLNSEAFF. Full variable domain (rest looked up from reference TRBV5-1 and TRBJ1-1): KAGVTQTPRYLIKTRGQQVTLSCSPISGHRSVSWYQQTPGQGLQFLFEYFSETQRNKGNFPGRFSGRQFSNSRSEMNVSTLELGDSALYLCASSLDTLNSEAFFGQGTRLTVV.

V and J are TRBV4-3 and TRBJ2-7, with D tentatively TRBD1 or TRBD2 (5 bases each). Germline lookup yields CDR1 LGHNA and CDR2 YSLEER. The CDR3 loop spans 14 amino acids. Trimming cost V 0 bases and J 3 bases, with 9 bases left between them. The CDR3 DNA follows: TGCGCCAGCAGCCAAGATCTTGGGGGCTACGAGCAGTACTTC. It yields the protein CASSQDLGGYEQYF.

This chain joins TRBV4-3 and TRBJ2-7, with a tentative D call TRBD1 (6 bases). Trimming removed 0 bases at V and 4 bases at J, with 10 bases between. From germline, CDR1 is LGHNA and CDR2 YSLEER. This CDR3 is built from 14 residues. The CDR3: CASSQERGWYEQYF. The CDR3 DNA reads TGCGCCAGCAGCCAAGAGAGGGGGTGGTACGAGCAGTACTTC.

This clone is deemed large (0.1 to 1%). V is TRBV19 and J is TRBJ1-2, with D uncertain. CDR1 and CDR2 (germline): LNHDA, SQIVND (reference sequence). The CDR3 has 11 residues. Trimming removed 6 bases from V and 6 bases from J, with 8 bases in between. For the CDR3, the DNA is TGTGCCAGTAGACAAAATGATGGCTACACCTTC. Residues: CASRQNDGYTF.

There are a few counts of this clone. This chain connects TRBV4-1 to TRBJ1-6; D remains unclear. Germline lookup yields CDR1 MGHRA and CDR2 YSYEKL. The CDR3 sequence is 12 residues long. With 1 base removed from V and 10 bases from J, the gap between germline ends came to 5 bases. The CDR3 region is CASSQGGSPLHF. Here the CDR3 DNA reads TGCGCCAGCAGCCAAGGTGGCTCACCCCTCCACTTT.

The chain is built from TRBV29-1 and TRBJ2-3; 8 bases are shared with TRBD2. The CDR3 is 12 residues long. From germline, CDR1 is SQVTM and CDR2 ANQGSEA. V lost 2 bases and J lost 10; bases outside the gene matches: 5. CDR3 in DNA: TGCAGCGTTGAAACCACTAGCGGTTCGCAGTATTTT. Encoded protein: CSVETTSGSQYF.

The V and J genes are TRBV4-1 and TRBJ1-2; 7 bases are a match to TRBD1. CDR3 length equals 17 residues. J gave up 7 bases and V 0 bases, and 14 bases lay outside the gene matches. Germline CDR1 reads MGHRA; CDR2 reads YSYEKL. Here the CDR3 reads CASSQERKGAGGFGYTF. Here the CDR3 DNA reads TGCGCCAGCAGCCAAGAAAGGAAGGGAGCAGGGGGATTTGGCTACACCTTC.

The chain has TRBV13 and TRBJ1-5, with D unclear. The CDR3 sequence is 13 residues long. Germline V gives CDR1 PRHDT, CDR2 FYEKMQ (reference sequence). The germline V and J ends were trimmed by 5 bases and 6 bases, with 11 bases remaining between them. The DNA of the CDR3 is TGTGCCAGCAGCCAGAAACGCACTCAGCCCCAGCATTTT. As protein: CASSQKRTQPQHF.

V is TRBV4-3 and J is TRBJ2-1, with D perhaps being TRBD1 or TRBD2 (5 bases each). The CDR3 runs to 15 residues. V lost 0 bases and J lost 9, with 15 bases in between. Germline values: CDR1 LGHNA, CDR2 YSLEER. The CDR3 coding sequence is TGCGCCAGCAGCCAAGAGACCGGGGACCCTCGTGAGCAGTTCTTC. Translation gives CASSQETGDPREQFF.

The chain employs TRBV25-1 and TRBJ1-3; maybe TRBD1 (6 bases). This CDR3 contains 14 residues. With 6 bases removed from V and 2 bases from J, the gap between germline ends came to 11 bases. Germline V gene sequence: CDR1 MGHDK, CDR2 SYGVNS. The CDR3 coding sequence is TGTGCCAGCAGGCCCAGGGGTCCTGGAAACACCATATATTTT. This encodes CASRPRGPGNTIYF.

The chain carries TRBV30 and TRBJ2-2, with 8 bases that match TRBD2. Per the germline V gene, CDR1 is GTSNPN and CDR2 is SVGIG (reference sequence). Trimming at V came to 8 bases and at J to 3 bases, leaving 17 bases not matched to a gene. The CDR3 is 17 amino acids. The CDR3 coding sequence is TGTGCCACACTCGGGTCTAGCGGGCTATGGTACACCGGGGAGCTGTTTTTT. Encoded protein: CATLGSSGLWYTGELFF.